In its sample, the clone carrying this T cell receptor beta chain was seen many times. Antigen unknown. Construction of TCR beta libraries relied on iRepertoire HTBI primers and on Arm-PCR targeting CDR3 regions. TCRdb re-called the multiplex PCR reads with MiXCR, one entry per CDR3 protein. The sample holds around 450,000 distinct CDR3 sequences, around 15% seen once. The sample originates from a study of regulatory T cells in long-lasting Graves disease. This CDR3 spans 14 amino acids. From germline, CDR1 is MDHEN and CDR2 SYDVKM. V dropped 2 bases and J dropped 6; count of bases not matched to a gene: 2. General study findings and limits: Small sample size may have lowered accuracy. Patients with persistent disease shared fewer than 3,500 public clonotypes, outpacing the 966 shared by new patients.

Time point denoted: newly diagnosed GD, antithyroid drugs for less than 3 months. The TCR library was made from RNA extracted from PBMCs. This sample was shared with a second study, whose subject was T cells in Graves' hyperthyroidism and ophthalmopathy. According to that study: Stability of Graves' hyperthyroidism was defined as absent ophthalmopathy progression within 18 months. In the first-round RT-PCR of the TCR CDR3, the HTBI primer set was used.

This sequence originates from a man aged 40-50 years with Graves disease. The V and J genes are TRBV28 and TRBJ2-1; 9 nucleotides agree with TRBD2. The material was peripheral blood mononuclear cells (PBMCs), obtained at new diagnosis, from a patient treated with antithyroid drugs. In DNA form, the CDR3 reads TGTGCCAGCAGTTTACTGACTAGCGGCAATGAGCAGTTCTTC. This translates into CASSLLTSGNEQFF.